This T cell receptor (beta chain) was identified during a study of blood T cell repertoires in COVID-19. At the level of the study: Samples of COVID-19 (acute and convalescent) were obtained from the United States, Italy and Spain. In each case, the material was cDNA or gDNA derived from T cells, B-cell-depleted T cells, or PBMCs.

In the original analysis: Estimated nucleated cell counts came from reference gene primer amplification. Clones were sequenced by immunoSEQ multiplex PCR, and TCRdb holds only the in-frame ones, with some missing. V and J calls plus clone size are reproduced from that table; the DNA served to infer D and trimming. The data contain some 250,000 clones, 75% to 90% of them singletons. With V trimmed by 6 bases and J by 0 bases, 5 bases remained unmatched. CDR3 length equals 16 residues. Germline values: CDR1 SGHVS, CDR2 FNYEAQ. Sequencing used peripheral blood. The J gene is TRBJ1-4, the V gene TRBV7-6; TRBD1 agrees at 9 bases. This sequence was found in a young man who had recovered from COVID-19. The DNA of the CDR3 is TGTGCCAGCAGTTTAAGACAGGGGGCAACTAATGAAAAACTGTTTTTT. Translated: CASSLRQGATNEKLFF. The whole variable domain, filled in from reference TRBV7-6 and TRBJ1-4, reads GAGVSQSPRYKVTKRGQDVALRCDPISGHVSLYWYRQALGQGPEFLTYFNYEAQQDKSGLPNDRFSAERPEGSISTLTIQRTEQRDSAMYRCASSLRQGATNEKLFFGSGTQLSVL.